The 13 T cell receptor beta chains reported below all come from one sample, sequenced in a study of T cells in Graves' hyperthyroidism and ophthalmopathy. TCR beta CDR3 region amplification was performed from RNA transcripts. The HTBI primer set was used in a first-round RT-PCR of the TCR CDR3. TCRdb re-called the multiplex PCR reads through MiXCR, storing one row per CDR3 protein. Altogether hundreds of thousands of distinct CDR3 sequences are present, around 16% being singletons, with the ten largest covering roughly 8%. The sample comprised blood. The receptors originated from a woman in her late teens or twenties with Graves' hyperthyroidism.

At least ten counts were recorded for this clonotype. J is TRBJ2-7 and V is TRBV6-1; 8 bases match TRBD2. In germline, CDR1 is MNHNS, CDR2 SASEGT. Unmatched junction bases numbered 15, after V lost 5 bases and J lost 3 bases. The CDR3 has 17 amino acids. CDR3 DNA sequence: TGTGCCAGCAGTTACAAAGCGGGAGACCCCCCATACTACGAGCAGTACTTC. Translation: CASSYKAGDPPYYEQYF.

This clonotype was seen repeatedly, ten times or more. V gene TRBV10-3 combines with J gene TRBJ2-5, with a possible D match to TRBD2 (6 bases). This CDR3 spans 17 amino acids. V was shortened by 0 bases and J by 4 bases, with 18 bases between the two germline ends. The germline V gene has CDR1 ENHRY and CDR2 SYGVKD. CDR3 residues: CAISESIYSGPRETQYF. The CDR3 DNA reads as TGTGCCATCAGTGAGTCGATATATAGCGGACCTCGAGAGACCCAGTACTTC.

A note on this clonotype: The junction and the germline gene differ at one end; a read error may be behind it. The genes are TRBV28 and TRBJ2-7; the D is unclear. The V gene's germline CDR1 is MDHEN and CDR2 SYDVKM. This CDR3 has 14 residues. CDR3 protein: CTSSLSLSGYEQYF. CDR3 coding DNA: TGTACCAGCAGTTTATCCCTTAGTGGTTACGAGCAGTACTTC.

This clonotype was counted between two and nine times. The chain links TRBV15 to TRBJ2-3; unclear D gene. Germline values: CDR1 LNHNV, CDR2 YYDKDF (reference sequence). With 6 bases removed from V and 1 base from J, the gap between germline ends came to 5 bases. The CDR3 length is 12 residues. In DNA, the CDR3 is TGTGCCACCAGTCCGCGCACAGATACGCAGTATTTT. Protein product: CATSPRTDTQYF.

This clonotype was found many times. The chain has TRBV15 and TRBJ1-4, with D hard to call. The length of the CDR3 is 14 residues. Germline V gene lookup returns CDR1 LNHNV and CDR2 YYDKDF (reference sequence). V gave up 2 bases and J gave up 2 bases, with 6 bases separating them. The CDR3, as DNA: TGTGCCACCAGCAGATCCAGCACTAATGAAAAACTGTTTTTT. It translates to CATSRSSTNEKLFF.

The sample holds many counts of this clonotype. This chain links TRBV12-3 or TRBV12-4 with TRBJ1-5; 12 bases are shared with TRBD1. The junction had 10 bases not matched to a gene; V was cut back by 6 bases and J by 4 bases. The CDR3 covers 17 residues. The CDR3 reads CASSPGDRGLRNQPQHF. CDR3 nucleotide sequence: TGTGCCAGCAGCCCCGGGGACAGGGGGCTTCGGAATCAGCCCCAGCATTTT.

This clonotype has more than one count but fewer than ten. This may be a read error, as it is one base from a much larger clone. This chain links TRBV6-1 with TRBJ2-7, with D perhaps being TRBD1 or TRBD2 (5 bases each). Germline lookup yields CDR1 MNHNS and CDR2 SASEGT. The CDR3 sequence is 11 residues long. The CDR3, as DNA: TGTGCCAGCGGGGGAGCCTACGAGCGGTACTTC. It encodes CASGGAYERYF.

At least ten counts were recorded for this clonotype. CDR3 region: CATSDLSALRNTGELFF. CDR3 coding DNA: TGTGCCACCAGTGATTTGAGTGCCCTGAGGAACACCGGGGAGCTGTTTTTT. This chain connects TRBV24-1 to TRBJ2-2, with D unclear. Trimming shortened V by 0 bases and J by 1 base, and 11 bases separated the two germline ends. There are 17 residues in the CDR3. Germline loops: CDR1 KGHDR, CDR2 SFDVKD.

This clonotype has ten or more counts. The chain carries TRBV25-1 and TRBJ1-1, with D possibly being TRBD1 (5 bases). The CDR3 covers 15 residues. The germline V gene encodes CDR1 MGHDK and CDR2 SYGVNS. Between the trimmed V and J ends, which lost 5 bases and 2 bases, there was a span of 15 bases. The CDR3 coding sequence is TGTGCCAGCAGTAGGACCGGGACTTACAACACTGAAGCTTTCTTT. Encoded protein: CASSRTGTYNTEAFF.

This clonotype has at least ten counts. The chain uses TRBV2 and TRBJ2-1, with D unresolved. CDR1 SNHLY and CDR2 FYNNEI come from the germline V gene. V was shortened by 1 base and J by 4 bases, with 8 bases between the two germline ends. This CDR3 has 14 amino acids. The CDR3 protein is CASSEGRYYNEQFF. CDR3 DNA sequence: TGTGCCAGCAGTGAAGGACGGTATTACAATGAGCAGTTCTTC.

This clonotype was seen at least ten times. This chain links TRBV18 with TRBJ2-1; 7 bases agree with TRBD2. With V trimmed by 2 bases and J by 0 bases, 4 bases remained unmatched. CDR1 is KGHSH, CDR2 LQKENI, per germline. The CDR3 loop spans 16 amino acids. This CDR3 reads CASSPKRGSSYNEQFF. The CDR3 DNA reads TGTGCCAGCTCACCAAAGCGGGGAAGCTCCTACAATGAGCAGTTCTTC.

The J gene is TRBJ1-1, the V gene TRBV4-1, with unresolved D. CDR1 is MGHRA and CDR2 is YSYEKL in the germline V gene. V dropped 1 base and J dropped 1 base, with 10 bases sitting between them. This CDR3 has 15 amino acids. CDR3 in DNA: TGCGCCAGCAGCCAAGTCTTACGCAGGAACACTGAAGCTTTCTTT. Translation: CASSQVLRRNTEAFF.

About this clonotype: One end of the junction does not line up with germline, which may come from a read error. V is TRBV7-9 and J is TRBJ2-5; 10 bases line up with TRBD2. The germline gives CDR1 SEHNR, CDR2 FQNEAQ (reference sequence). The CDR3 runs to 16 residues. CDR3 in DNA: TGTGCCGGCAGCGACCGACTAGCGGGTTTGGGGGAGACCCAGTACTTC. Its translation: CAGSDRLAGLGETQYF.